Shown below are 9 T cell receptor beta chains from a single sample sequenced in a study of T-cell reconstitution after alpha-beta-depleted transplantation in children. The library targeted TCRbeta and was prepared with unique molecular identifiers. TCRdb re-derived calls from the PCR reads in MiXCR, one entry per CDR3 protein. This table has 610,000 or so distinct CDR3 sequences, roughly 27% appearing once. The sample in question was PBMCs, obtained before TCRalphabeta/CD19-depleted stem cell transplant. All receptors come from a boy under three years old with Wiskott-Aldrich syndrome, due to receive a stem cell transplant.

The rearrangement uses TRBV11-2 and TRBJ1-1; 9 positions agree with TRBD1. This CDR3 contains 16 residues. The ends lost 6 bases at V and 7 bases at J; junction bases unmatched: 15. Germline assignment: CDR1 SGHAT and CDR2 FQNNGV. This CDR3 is CASRMGGTGIFDEAFF. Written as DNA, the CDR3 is TGTGCCAGCAGGATGGGCGGGACAGGGATTTTTGATGAAGCTTTCTTT.

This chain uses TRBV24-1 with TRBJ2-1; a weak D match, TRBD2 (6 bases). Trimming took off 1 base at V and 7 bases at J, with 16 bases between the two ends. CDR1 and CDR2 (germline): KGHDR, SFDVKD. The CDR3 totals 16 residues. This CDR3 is CATSDFAGRDGNEQFF. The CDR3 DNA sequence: TGTGCCACCAGTGATTTTGCGGGAAGGGACGGGAATGAGCAGTTCTTC.

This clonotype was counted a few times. CDR3 loop: CASSLSPGGKNTGELFF. CDR3 coding DNA: TGTGCCAGCAGCTTAAGTCCTGGAGGAAAGAACACCGGGGAGCTGTTTTTT. The rearrangement uses TRBV7-3 and TRBJ2-2, with D possibly TRBD2 on 5 matching bases. Germline values: CDR1 SGHTA, CDR2 FQGTGA. V shed 1 base and J shed 1 base, with 13 bases lying between them. CDR3 length: 17 residues. Looking up the rest from reference TRBV7-3 and TRBJ2-2 gives the full variable domain: GAGVSQTPSNKVTEKGKYVELRCDPISGHTALYWYRQSLGQGPEFLIYFQGTGAADDSGLPNDRFFAVRPEGSVSTLKIQRTERGDSAVYLCASSLSPGGKNTGELFFGEGSRLTVL.

Written as DNA, the CDR3 is TGTGCCAGCTCCCGGGCGGACAGGCTTAGCAATCAGCCCCAGCATTTT. This translates into CASSRADRLSNQPQHF. The chain recombines TRBV18 with TRBJ1-5, with 7 bases lining up with TRBD1. This CDR3 has 16 residues. CDR1 and CDR2 (germline): KGHSH, LQKENI. The J segment lost 0 bases and the V segment lost 6 bases, leaving 8 bases of the junction unmatched.

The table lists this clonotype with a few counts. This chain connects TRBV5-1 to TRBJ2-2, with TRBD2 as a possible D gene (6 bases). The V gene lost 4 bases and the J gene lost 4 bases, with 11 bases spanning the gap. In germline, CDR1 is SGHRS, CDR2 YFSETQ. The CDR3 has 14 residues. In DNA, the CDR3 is TGCGCCAGCAGCGGAGGGAGTTTCACCGGGGAGCTGTTTTTT. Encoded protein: CASSGGSFTGELFF.

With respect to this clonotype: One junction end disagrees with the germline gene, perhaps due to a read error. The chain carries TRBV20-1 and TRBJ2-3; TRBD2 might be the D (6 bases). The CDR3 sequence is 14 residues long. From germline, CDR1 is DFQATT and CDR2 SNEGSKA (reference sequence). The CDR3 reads CCARETSFADTQYF. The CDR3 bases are TGCTGTGCTAGGGAGACTAGTTTCGCAGATACGCAGTATTTT.

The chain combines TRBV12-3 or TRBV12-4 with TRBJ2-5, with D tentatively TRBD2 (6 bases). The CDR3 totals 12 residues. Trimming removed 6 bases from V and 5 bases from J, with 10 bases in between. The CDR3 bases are TGTGCCAGCAGACGGGAGAGGGAGACCCAGTACTTC. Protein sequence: CASRRERETQYF.

In DNA, the CDR3 is TGTGCCAGCAGGACCGGGACAGGGCATTACAATGAGCAGTTCTTC. Translating gives CASRTGTGHYNEQFF. The chain employs TRBV28 and TRBJ2-1; TRBD1 agrees at 9 bases. Per the germline V gene, CDR1 is MDHEN and CDR2 is SYDVKM. The CDR3 loop spans 15 amino acids. Losses at the gene ends were 6 bases for V and 4 bases for J; bases not matched to a gene: 7.

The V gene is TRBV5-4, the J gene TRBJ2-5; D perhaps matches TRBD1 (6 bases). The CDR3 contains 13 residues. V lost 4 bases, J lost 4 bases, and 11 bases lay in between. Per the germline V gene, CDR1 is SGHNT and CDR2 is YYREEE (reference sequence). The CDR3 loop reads CASSGDIRETQYF. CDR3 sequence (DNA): TGTGCCAGCAGCGGGGACATCCGAGAGACCCAGTACTTC.